The 27 T cell receptor beta chains below come from one sample, sequenced in a study of blood T cell repertoires in COVID-19. Assay: immunoSEQ multiplex PCR; the TCRdb copy retains only in-frame clones and omits some. This sample has around 68,000 clones, with 80% to 85% found just once. The sequenced material came from peripheral blood. The origin of the receptors is a human donor in a cohort sampled during active COVID-19.

The rearrangement joins TRBV28 to TRBJ1-1; D gene unclear. CDR3 size: 11 residues. V lost 7 bases to trimming and J lost 12 bases, with 15 bases between them. Germline V lookup: CDR1 MDHEN, CDR2 SYDVKM. CDR3 loop: CASTDARVTFF. The CDR3, as DNA: TGTGCCAGCACCGACGCGAGGGTTACTTTCTTT.

The chain has TRBV5-8 and TRBJ1-2; 7 nucleotides agree with TRBD1. The CDR3 sequence is 15 residues long. V lost 0 bases and J lost 4; bases outside the gene matches: 6. From germline, CDR1 is SGHTS and CDR2 YDEGEE. The CDR3 protein is CASSLGDRQFYGYTF. CDR3 DNA: TGTGCCAGCAGCTTGGGGGACAGACAATTCTATGGCTACACCTTC.

The rearrangement links TRBV28 to TRBJ2-1, with TRBD1 matching over 9 bases. CDR1 is MDHEN and CDR2 is SYDVKM in the germline V gene. This CDR3 contains 15 residues. Trimming at V came to 6 bases and at J to 4 bases, leaving 7 bases not matched to a gene. CDR3 coding DNA: TGTGCCAGCAGCGCCCCGGGGACAGGGTACAATGAGCAGTTCTTC. Encoded protein: CASSAPGTGYNEQFF.

The V gene is TRBV7-2, the J gene TRBJ2-1; 13 bases are a match to TRBD2. J lost 8 bases, V lost 5 bases, and 6 bases had no gene match. There are 15 residues in the CDR3. CDR1 and CDR2 from the germline V gene are SGHTA and FQGNSA. CDR3 DNA: TGTGCCAGCAGCCTCACTAGCGGGGGGGCCTATGAGCAGTTCTTC. This translates into CASSLTSGGAYEQFF.

The genes are TRBV6-5 and TRBJ1-5; D gene ambiguous. The length of the CDR3 is 11 residues. From germline, CDR1 is MNHEY and CDR2 SVGAGI. The V and J ends lost 4 bases and 4 bases respectively, with 2 bases between them. CDR3 DNA: TGTGCCAGCAGTTCAAATCAGCCCCAGCATTTT. Translating it yields CASSSNQPQHF.

V and J are TRBV10-3 and TRBJ2-1; TRBD1 is a possible D gene (6 bases). The germline V and J ends were trimmed by 6 bases and 8 bases, with 11 bases remaining between them. Germline CDR1 and CDR2: ENHRY and SYGVKD. The CDR3 spans 12 residues. The CDR3 protein is CAISVRGDEQFF. Here the CDR3 DNA reads TGTGCCATCAGCGTCAGGGGCGATGAGCAGTTCTTC.

V gene TRBV5-1 combines with J gene TRBJ2-3, with TRBD2 matching 9 bases. CDR1 SGHRS and CDR2 YFSETQ come from the germline V gene. Losses at the gene ends were 0 bases for V and 3 bases for J; bases not matched to a gene: 5. CDR3 length: 16 residues. The CDR3 nucleotides are TGCGCCAGCAGCTTGGTTCGCGGGGGGGTTACAGATACGCAGTATTTT. It codes for CASSLVRGGVTDTQYF.

This chain connects TRBV27 to TRBJ2-3; the match to TRBD2 covers 7 bases. V gave up 5 bases and J gave up 5 bases; unmatched junction bases: 13. Germline V gene lookup returns CDR1 MNHEY and CDR2 SMNVEV (reference sequence). The CDR3 has 16 amino acids. The CDR3 DNA reads TGTGCCAGCAGTCTTAGCGGGCCAGGGCTTGGAGATACGCAGTATTTT. Translating gives CASSLSGPGLGDTQYF.

The CDR3 DNA is TGTGCCACCAGCCCAGAGCCGAGGGCCACTGAAGCTTTCTTT. It yields the protein CATSPEPRATEAFF. The rearrangement links TRBV15 to TRBJ1-1, with unresolved D. The V gene lost 5 bases and the J gene lost 4 bases, with 14 bases spanning the gap. The CDR3 runs 14 residues. The germline V gene encodes CDR1 LNHNV and CDR2 YYDKDF (reference sequence).

This chain connects TRBV6-6 to TRBJ2-1; D is unresolved. The CDR3 has 14 residues. Germline CDR1 is MNHNY and CDR2 is SVGAGI (reference sequence). V lost 2 bases, J lost 2 bases, and 7 bases lay in between. The CDR3 protein is CASSYPSAYNEQFF. The CDR3 DNA reads TGTGCCAGCAGTTACCCCTCAGCCTACAATGAGCAGTTCTTC.

The chain combines TRBV6-5 with TRBJ1-1, with 7 bases fitting TRBD1. The V segment lost 7 bases and the J segment 0 bases; nucleotides outside the gene matches: 5. The CDR3 spans 14 residues. Per germline, CDR1 MNHEY and CDR2 SVGAGI. CDR3 sequence reads: CASKGGQLNTEAFF. The CDR3 region has the DNA TGTGCCAGCAAGGGGGGACAGTTGAACACTGAAGCTTTCTTT.

The chain employs TRBV5-1 and TRBJ1-3, with no clear D. The V gene lost 0 bases and the J gene lost 2 bases, with 12 bases spanning the gap. CDR1 SGHRS and CDR2 YFSETQ come from the germline V gene. The CDR3 contains 16 residues. CDR3 amino acids: CASSLGFRVTGNTIYF. In DNA form, the CDR3 reads TGCGCCAGCAGCTTGGGTTTTCGGGTAACTGGAAACACCATATATTTT.

The V and J genes are TRBV19 and TRBJ1-5, with 8 bases fitting TRBD1. This CDR3 region has 13 residues. The J segment lost 6 bases and the V segment lost 6 bases, leaving 4 bases of the junction unmatched. Germline V CDR1 and CDR2: LNHDA, SQIVND (reference sequence). The CDR3 DNA is TGTGCCAGTAGACTACAGGGGGGTCAGCCCCAGCATTTT. Protein sequence: CASRLQGGQPQHF.

J is TRBJ2-1 and V is TRBV7-6, with TRBD1 identical over 9 bases. The CDR3 is 15 residues long. The V gene end was trimmed by 5 bases and the J gene end by 5 bases; junction bases not matched to a gene: 7. Per germline, CDR1 SGHVS and CDR2 FNYEAQ. The CDR3 here is CASSPGTGFDNEQFF. For the CDR3, the DNA is TGTGCCAGCAGCCCGGGGACAGGGTTCGACAATGAGCAGTTCTTC.

This clone has only one observation. The chain combines TRBV6-5 with TRBJ2-3, with a tentative D call TRBD2 (5 bases). The V and J ends lost 10 bases and 0 bases respectively, with 11 bases between them. CDR1 and CDR2 from the germline V gene are MNHEY and SVGAGI. This CDR3 has 13 residues. The CDR3 is CATGRDSTDTQYF. Written as DNA, the CDR3 is TGTGCCACCGGACGGGATAGCACAGATACGCAGTATTTT.

This sequence joins TRBV2 and TRBJ1-5, with D possibly TRBD1 on 5 matching bases. The CDR3 runs to 14 residues. Germline CDR1 reads SNHLY; CDR2 reads FYNNEI. V gave up 4 bases and J gave up 4 bases, with 11 bases separating them. CDR3 loop: CASSAETANQPQHF. The CDR3 bases are TGTGCCAGCAGTGCTGAGACAGCAAATCAGCCCCAGCATTTT.

A word on this clone: Additional DNA sequences in this sample encode the identical CDR3. The chain has TRBV5-4 and TRBJ2-7; 8 nucleotides align to TRBD1. CDR1 is SGHNT, CDR2 YYREEE, per germline (reference sequence). V gave up 0 bases and J gave up 2 bases; unmatched junction bases: 7. The CDR3 is made up of 16 amino acids. The CDR3 spells CASSLEGDRLTYEQYF. CDR3 DNA sequence: TGTGCCAGCAGCTTGGAAGGGGACAGGCTGACCTACGAGCAGTACTTC.

The rearrangement uses TRBV28 and TRBJ1-5; D uncertain. The V gene lost 4 bases and the J gene lost 5 bases, with 9 bases spanning the gap. CDR1 is MDHEN, CDR2 SYDVKM, per germline. The CDR3 sequence is 13 residues long. As DNA, the CDR3 is TGTGCCAGCAGTTGGTCCCGGGATCAGCCCCAGCATTTT. Its translation is CASSWSRDQPQHF.

The CDR3 sequence is CASTEQASNTEAFF. DNA of the CDR3: TGTGCCAGCACCGAACAGGCCTCGAACACTGAAGCTTTCTTT. This chain joins TRBV6-5 and TRBJ1-1; D may be TRBD1 (5 bases). V was pared by 7 bases and J by 1 base, with 13 bases between. The CDR3 runs to 14 residues. CDR1 and CDR2 from the germline V gene are MNHEY and SVGAGI.

The chain is built from TRBV10-2 and TRBJ2-5; tentative D call: TRBD1 (6 bases). Germline V gene sequence: CDR1 WSHSY, CDR2 SAAADI. This CDR3 contains 16 residues. The V and J ends lost 8 bases and 0 bases respectively, with 19 bases between them. The CDR3 is CASLGTRAGDQETQYF. The CDR3 DNA sequence: TGCGCCAGCCTGGGGACACGGGCAGGGGACCAAGAGACCCAGTACTTC.

This clone was found once. Additional DNA sequences in this sample encode the identical CDR3. The gene calls are TRBV28 and TRBJ1-1; no firm D call. The ends were cut back, 6 bases at V and 2 bases at J, with 7 bases in the middle. CDR3 length: 12 residues. Per the germline V gene, CDR1 is MDHEN and CDR2 is SYDVKM. CDR3 DNA sequence: TGTGCCAGCAGCTCAGTTAACACTGAAGCTTTCTTT. Amino acid sequence: CASSSVNTEAFF. The whole variable domain, remainder taken from reference TRBV28 and TRBJ1-1, is DVKVTQSSRYLVKRTGEKVFLECVQDMDHENMFWYRQDPGLGLRLIYFSYDVKMKEKGDIPEGYSVSREKKERFSLILESASTNQTSMYLCASSSVNTEAFFGQGTRLTVV.

The chain recombines TRBV28 with TRBJ1-2; possible D gene TRBD1, 5 bases. CDR1 is MDHEN and CDR2 is SYDVKM in the germline V gene. V was clipped by 5 bases and J by 5 bases, with 9 bases between them. The CDR3 covers 12 residues. As DNA, the CDR3 is TGTGCCAGCAGTCCCGACAGTTATGGCTACACCTTC. Protein product: CASSPDSYGYTF.

This clone was observed at least ten times. V is TRBV9 and J is TRBJ2-7; D gene ambiguous. Germline-derived CDR1 and CDR2 are SGDLS and YYNGEE. Trimming shortened V by 0 bases and J by 0 bases, and 4 bases separated the two germline ends. This CDR3 is 13 amino acids long. Here the CDR3 reads CASSVDSSYEQYF. For the CDR3, the DNA is TGTGCCAGCAGCGTAGACAGCTCCTACGAGCAGTACTTC. The whole variable domain, filled in from reference TRBV9 and TRBJ2-7, reads DSGVTQTPKHLITATGQRVTLRCSPRSGDLSVYWYQQSLDQGLQFLIQYYNGEERAKGNILERFSAQQFPDLHSELNLSSLELGDSALYFCASSVDSSYEQYFGPGTRLTVT.

A single count supports this clone. The V gene is TRBV6-5, the J gene TRBJ2-5; weak D call: TRBD2 (5 bases). V was cut by 0 bases and J by 1 base, with 6 bases left in between. CDR1 is MNHEY and CDR2 is SVGAGI in the germline V gene. The CDR3 length is 14 residues. The CDR3 loop reads CASSYSGSQETQYF. The CDR3 region has the DNA TGTGCCAGCAGTTACTCAGGGAGCCAAGAGACCCAGTACTTC.

The chain couples TRBV6-2 or TRBV6-3 to TRBJ1-1; 8 nucleotides align to TRBD1. CDR3 length equals 15 residues. Germline lookup yields CDR1 MNHEY and CDR2 SVGEGT. Unmatched junction bases numbered 10, after V lost 5 bases and J lost 5 bases. CDR3 coding DNA: TGTGCCAGCAGTATAGGACAGGGTTCATTTACTGAAGCTTTCTTT. Protein product: CASSIGQGSFTEAFF.

The rearrangement uses TRBV7-2 and TRBJ2-2; weak D call: TRBD1 (6 bases). Germline values: CDR1 SGHTA, CDR2 FQGNSA. V lost 2 bases to trimming and J lost 1 base, with 11 bases between them. The CDR3 length is 16 residues. CDR3 in DNA: TGTGCCAGCAGCTTACTCCCGGGACAGAACACCGGGGAGCTGTTTTTT. Translating it yields CASSLLPGQNTGELFF.

The gene calls are TRBV5-6 and TRBJ2-5; D is unclear. Between the trimmed V and J ends, which lost 1 base and 7 bases, there was a span of 11 bases. The CDR3 has 13 residues. Germline CDR1 reads SGHDT; CDR2 reads YYEEEE. CDR3 loop: CASSLWFEMTQYF. The DNA for the CDR3 is TGTGCCAGCAGCTTGTGGTTTGAGATGACCCAGTACTTC.